What follows are 31 T cell receptor beta chains derived from one specimen sequenced in a study of metastatic and nonmetastatic thyroid tumors. Treatment of any kind had been given to no patient before thyroid surgery. TCRdb ran MiXCR on the PCR reads. The sample shows about 16,000 clones, around 13% of them seen only once. Sequences were obtained from tumor tissue. The receptor set was obtained from a female donor with papillary thyroid cancer or a benign thyroid nodule (not recorded which). Some clones in this sample may be carry-over from other donors' samples.

Ten or more counts support this clone. The J gene is TRBJ2-5, the V gene TRBV27, with a possible D match to TRBD2 (7 bases). The germline gives CDR1 MNHEY, CDR2 SMNVEV (reference sequence). The CDR3 covers 17 residues. The V end was cut by 5 bases, the J end by 9 bases, with 28 bases between. In DNA, the CDR3 is TGTGCCAGCAGTCCTCGATACACGGGGGGCGGGTCTGGGGCCCAGTACTTC. The encoded protein is CASSPRYTGGGSGAQYF.

This clone is medium-sized by share. The chain links TRBV10-2 to TRBJ2-7, with 7 bases that match TRBD1. This CDR3 region has 13 residues. CDR1 and CDR2 from the germline V gene are WSHSY and SAAADI. J was trimmed by 3 bases and V by 6 bases; bases with no gene match: 5. The CDR3 coding sequence is TGCGCCAGCAGCCGACAGGGAAGCTACGAGCAGTACTTC. Protein product: CASSRQGSYEQYF.

The chain carries TRBV12-3 or TRBV12-4 and TRBJ1-6; TRBD1 matches 9 bases. V trimming: 5 bases; J trimming: 8 bases; junction bases outside the gene matches: 7. This CDR3 is built from 15 residues. This chain's CDR3 is CASSRNRDRDSPLHF. The DNA for the CDR3 is TGTGCCAGCAGTCGAAACCGGGACAGGGATTCACCCCTCCACTTT.

This clone was detected only a few times. The chain employs TRBV2 and TRBJ1-2; TRBD1 is a possible D gene (5 bases). This CDR3 contains 12 residues. The ends were cut back, 5 bases at V and 7 bases at J, with 11 bases in the middle. Germline assignment: CDR1 SNHLY and CDR2 FYNNEI. The CDR3 loop reads CASSRPRGGYTF. The CDR3 nucleotides are TGTGCCAGCAGTCGGCCGAGGGGTGGCTACACCTTC.

This clone was found a few times. This sequence may be a read error, since a much larger clone differs from it by one base. This sequence joins TRBV29-1 and TRBJ2-5, with D tentatively TRBD2 (6 bases). V was clipped by 0 bases and J by 9 bases, with 17 bases between them. The CDR3 sequence is 14 residues long. Germline values: CDR1 SQVTM, CDR2 ANQGSEA. Here the CDR3 reads CSVEDPSVQGSQYF. The CDR3 DNA follows: TGCAGCGTTGAAGATCCTAGCGTGCAGGGTTCCCAGTACTTC.

Many counts were recorded for this clone. The chain joins TRBV28 to TRBJ1-4, with 7 bases fitting TRBD1. Germline-derived CDR1 and CDR2 are MDHEN and SYDVKM. Trimming took 6 bases from V and 7 from J; bases not matched to a gene: 11. The length of the CDR3 is 15 residues. The CDR3 here is CASRPQGGNGEKLFF. CDR3 sequence (DNA): TGTGCCAGCAGGCCTCAAGGGGGCAATGGTGAAAAACTGTTTTTT.

V and J are TRBV3-1 and TRBJ1-1, with a weak D call TRBD1 (5 bases). The CDR3 is 11 residues long. V was pared by 1 base and J by 12 bases, with 9 bases between. CDR1 and CDR2 (germline): LGHDT, YNNKEL (reference sequence). CDR3 coding DNA: TGTGCCAGCAGCCAAGCGGGGGTGACTTTCTTT. Amino acids: CASSQAGVTFF.

This clone was counted at least ten times. V is TRBV2 and J is TRBJ1-4, with D perhaps TRBD1 (5 bases). The germline V gene has CDR1 SNHLY and CDR2 FYNNEI. With 8 bases removed from V and 5 bases from J, the gap between germline ends came to 12 bases. This CDR3 has 13 residues. The chain's CDR3 is CASGDFLNEKLFF. The DNA of the CDR3 is TGTGCCAGCGGGGACTTTCTAAATGAAAAACTGTTTTTT.

This clone was seen ten or more times. CDR3 in amino acids: CASSLGLESPLAAQHF. CDR3 nucleotides: TGTGCCAGCAGCTTAGGTTTGGAGTCACCTTTAGCAGCCCAGCATTTT. V is TRBV7-9 and J is TRBJ1-5; D gene uncertain. V lost 1 base and J lost 11, with 21 bases in between. There are 16 residues in the CDR3. From germline, CDR1 is SEHNR and CDR2 FQNEAQ (reference sequence).

This clone was counted at least ten times. J is TRBJ2-7 and V is TRBV7-9, with 8 bases lining up with TRBD1. CDR1 is SEHNR, CDR2 FQNEAQ, per germline (reference sequence). CDR3 length: 16 amino acids. V was clipped by 5 bases and J by 2 bases; unmatched bases: 11. For the CDR3, the DNA is TGTGCCAGCAGCCGCATTGGGACAGGACGAACCTACGAGCAGTACTTC. Its protein is CASSRIGTGRTYEQYF.

As regards this clone: At one of its ends the junction is not consistent with the germline gene, which may arise from a read error. This chain joins TRBV6-5 and TRBJ2-5; TRBD2 aligns across 8 bases. Germline V gene data show CDR1 as MNHEY and CDR2 as SVGAGI. This CDR3 is built from 16 residues. The CDR3 nucleotides are TGTGCCAGCAGTGACTCGAGCGGGGGAGGATGGGAGACCCAGTACTTC. It encodes CASSDSSGGGWETQYF.

There are many counts of this clone. The CDR3 coding sequence is TGTGCCAGCATCCCAGCGGGAGGCGAGACCCAGTACTTC. Protein sequence: CASIPAGGETQYF. The rearrangement links TRBV6-1 to TRBJ2-5, with TRBD2 matching over 9 bases. The CDR3 is 13 residues long. The J segment lost 5 bases and the V segment lost 7 bases, leaving 5 bases of the junction unmatched. CDR1 and CDR2 (germline): MNHNS, SASEGT.

At least ten counts were recorded for this clone. The V and J genes are TRBV19 and TRBJ1-5; no definite D call. The CDR3 extends over 15 amino acids. The ends were cut back, 8 bases at V and 0 bases at J, with 14 bases in the middle. The germline V gene has CDR1 LNHDA and CDR2 SQIVND (reference sequence). The CDR3 region has the DNA TGTGCCAGTGATCATAGACGATATAGCAATCAGCCCCAGCATTTT. It specifies CASDHRRYSNQPQHF. The variable domain in full, completed from reference TRBV19 and TRBJ1-5, reads DGGITQSPKYLFRKEGQNVTLSCEQNLNHDAMYWYRQDPGQGLRLIYYSQIVNDFQKGDIAEGYSVSREKKESFPLTVTSAQKNPTAFYLCASDHRRYSNQPQHFGDGTRLSIL.

Many counts were recorded for this clone. DNA for the CDR3: TGTGCCAGCAGGGCAGAAGCGAGCAATCAGCCCCAGCATTTT. Translating gives CASRAEASNQPQHF. The V gene is TRBV2, the J gene TRBJ1-5; D unclear. The length of the CDR3 is 14 residues. Deletions cut 6 bases from V and 1 base from J, with 10 bases between. CDR1 is SNHLY, CDR2 FYNNEI, per germline.

The J gene is TRBJ2-7, the V gene TRBV3-1; D perhaps matches TRBD1 (5 bases). The CDR3 contains 13 residues. V dropped 1 base and J dropped 8 bases, with 12 bases sitting between them. Germline lookup yields CDR1 LGHDT and CDR2 YNNKEL (reference sequence). CDR3 sequence (DNA): TGTGCCAGCAGCCAAGTAGAAGGGGCCAAGCAGTACTTC. Protein product: CASSQVEGAKQYF.

In its sample, this clone was seen many times. A much larger clone differs from this one at a single base, so this may be a read error. The V call is TRBV7-9, the J call TRBJ2-2; D could derive from TRBD1 or TRBD2 (6 bases each). Germline assignment: CDR1 SEHNR and CDR2 FQNEAQ (reference sequence). Deletions cut 1 base from V and 1 base from J, with 7 bases between. The CDR3 totals 15 residues. In nucleotides, the CDR3 is TGTGCCAGCAGCTTAGAGGGGGGGAACACCGGGGAGCTGTTTTTT. This sequence encodes CASSLEGGNTGELFF.

This clone was observed at least ten times. The chain is built from TRBV7-2 and TRBJ1-5; maybe TRBD1 (5 bases). The length of the CDR3 is 15 residues. Trimming took 5 bases from V and 7 from J, leaving 18 bases between them. Germline-derived CDR1 and CDR2 are SGHTA and FQGNSA. CDR3 nucleotides: TGTGCCAGCAGCCCCGAGAAGGGGAGGGGACAGCCCCAGCATTTT. This sequence encodes CASSPEKGRGQPQHF. Together with reference TRBV7-2 and TRBJ1-5, the CDR3 gives the full variable domain: GAGVSQSPSNKVTEKGKDVELRCDPISGHTALYWYRQSLGQGLEFLIYFQGNSAPDKSGLPSDRFSAERTGGSVSTLTIQRTQQEDSAVYLCASSPEKGRGQPQHFGDGTRLSIL.

This clone is deemed large. This chain joins TRBV6-2 or TRBV6-3 and TRBJ1-1; no definite D call. Per the germline V gene, CDR1 is MNHEY and CDR2 is SVGEGT. CDR3 size: 14 residues. V was trimmed by 2 bases and J by 0 bases, leaving 7 bases between them. The CDR3 DNA reads as TGTGCCAGCAGTTACCCAGAATTGAACACTGAAGCTTTCTTT. Its protein product is CASSYPELNTEAFF.

This clone has ten or more counts. The gene calls are TRBV15 and TRBJ2-5; the D is unclear. The V and J ends lost 0 bases and 5 bases respectively, with 10 bases between them. There are 14 residues in the CDR3. Germline-derived CDR1 and CDR2 are LNHNV and YYDKDF (reference sequence). CDR3 nucleotides: TGTGCCACCAGCAGAGATTGGGCCCCGGAGACCCAGTACTTC. Translating it yields CATSRDWAPETQYF.

This clone was seen at least ten times. The V gene is TRBV5-1, the J gene TRBJ2-2; D is ambiguous. This CDR3 is 14 amino acids long. Trimming took off 0 bases at V and 3 bases at J, with 6 bases between the two ends. Germline-derived CDR1 and CDR2 are SGHRS and YFSETQ. The CDR3 is CASSLVSYTGELFF. The CDR3 DNA sequence: TGCGCCAGCAGCTTGGTTAGCTACACCGGGGAGCTGTTTTTT. Variable domain in full (rest from reference TRBV5-1 and TRBJ2-2): KAGVTQTPRYLIKTRGQQVTLSCSPISGHRSVSWYQQTPGQGLQFLFEYFSETQRNKGNFPGRFSGRQFSNSRSEMNVSTLELGDSALYLCASSLVSYTGELFFGEGSRLTVL.

This clone was observed a handful of times. This specimen includes other DNA sequences encoding the same CDR3. The rearrangement uses TRBV7-3 and TRBJ2-1, with D perhaps TRBD2 (6 bases). Germline CDR1 and CDR2: SGHTA and FQGTGA. The CDR3 is 12 residues long. Between the trimmed V and J ends, which lost 3 bases and 6 bases, there was a span of 6 bases. In DNA form, the CDR3 reads TGTGCCAGCAGCTTTAGCGGCAATGAGCAGTTCTTC. Residues: CASSFSGNEQFF.

The chain combines TRBV30 with TRBJ1-4; the match to TRBD1 covers 10 bases. There are 14 residues in the CDR3. From germline, CDR1 is GTSNPN and CDR2 SVGIG (reference sequence). J gave up 7 bases and V 5 bases, and 7 bases lay outside the gene matches. CDR3 protein: CAWEDRGHVEKLFF. In DNA form, the CDR3 reads TGTGCCTGGGAAGACAGGGGGCATGTTGAAAAACTGTTTTTT.

The table lists this clone with many counts. The CDR3 DNA reads as TGTGCCAGCTCCCCGACAGGGTTGGTGCTAGAAACTGCCGGGGAGCTGTTTTTT. This sequence encodes CASSPTGLVLETAGELFF. V and J are TRBV18 and TRBJ2-2; TRBD1 aligns across 7 bases. V lost 6 bases, J lost 6 bases, and 19 bases stayed unmatched. CDR1 KGHSH and CDR2 LQKENI come from the germline V gene. This CDR3 is 18 amino acids long.

This clone was seen ten or more times. The chain is built from TRBV5-1 and TRBJ2-6, with D hard to call. Deletions cut 6 bases from V and 0 bases from J, with 4 bases between. The CDR3 has 13 amino acids. The V gene's germline CDR1 is SGHRS and CDR2 YFSETQ. The CDR3 reads CASTISGANVLTF. The CDR3 DNA reads TGCGCCAGCACCATCTCTGGGGCCAACGTCCTGACTTTC. Drawing the rest from reference TRBV5-1 and TRBJ2-6, the complete variable domain is KAGVTQTPRYLIKTRGQQVTLSCSPISGHRSVSWYQQTPGQGLQFLFEYFSETQRNKGNFPGRFSGRQFSNSRSEMNVSTLELGDSALYLCASTISGANVLTFGAGSRLTVL.

The chain links TRBV7-2 to TRBJ1-1; no firm D call. V was cut by 5 bases and J by 1 base, with 11 bases left in between. The germline V gene has CDR1 SGHTA and CDR2 FQGNSA. This CDR3 is built from 14 residues. DNA of the CDR3: TGTGCCAGCAGCCAAGTTGATTGGAACACTGAAGCTTTCTTT. This translates into CASSQVDWNTEAFF.

V and J are TRBV27 and TRBJ2-7; TRBD2 aligns across 12 bases. V trimming: 2 bases; J trimming: 1 base; junction bases outside the gene matches: 9. Germline V gene sequence: CDR1 MNHEY, CDR2 SMNVEV (reference sequence). This CDR3 region has 18 residues. The chain's CDR3 is CASSLRGGLAGVSYEQYF. In DNA, the CDR3 is TGTGCCAGCAGTTTAAGGGGGGGACTAGCGGGCGTATCCTACGAGCAGTACTTC.

This clone appeared many times. The chain carries TRBV28 and TRBJ2-7, with unresolved D. CDR1 MDHEN and CDR2 SYDVKM come from the germline V gene. The CDR3 has 13 residues. V was shortened by 5 bases and J by 0 bases, with 8 bases between the two germline ends. For the CDR3, the DNA is TGTGCCAGCAGTCCCACCAGCTCCTACGAGCAGTACTTC. It codes for CASSPTSSYEQYF.

Ten or more counts support this clone. The CDR3 here is CASSISRNTGELFF. The DNA of the CDR3 is TGTGCCAGTAGTATATCCAGAAACACCGGGGAGCTGTTTTTT. The V call is TRBV19, the J call TRBJ2-2; D unclear. CDR1 is LNHDA, CDR2 SQIVND, per germline (reference sequence). This CDR3 has 14 amino acids. Trimming removed 2 bases at V and 2 bases at J, with 6 bases between. The complete variable domain, with remaining parts taken from reference TRBV19 and TRBJ2-2, reads DGGITQSPKYLFRKEGQNVTLSCEQNLNHDAMYWYRQDPGQGLRLIYYSQIVNDFQKGDIAEGYSVSREKKESFPLTVTSAQKNPTAFYLCASSISRNTGELFFGEGSRLTVL.

By share, this clone ranks as medium-sized (0.01 to 0.1%). The V gene is TRBV7-9, the J gene TRBJ2-1; unclear D gene. V shed 5 bases and J shed 8 bases, with 16 bases lying between them. CDR1 and CDR2 (germline): SEHNR, FQNEAQ (reference sequence). The CDR3 consists of 14 residues. CDR3 in amino acids: CASSRAPALDEQFF. The CDR3 nucleotides read TGTGCCAGCAGCCGGGCTCCAGCTCTGGATGAGCAGTTCTTC.

This clone qualifies as medium-sized. The chain links TRBV11-2 to TRBJ1-3, with D perhaps TRBD1 (5 bases). Looked up from germline, CDR1 is SGHAT and CDR2 is FQNNGV. Trimming removed 2 bases at V and 1 base at J, with 9 bases between. This CDR3 comprises 15 residues. This chain's CDR3 is CASSLFQGSGNTIYF. CDR3 in DNA: TGTGCCAGCAGCTTATTTCAGGGATCTGGAAACACCATATATTTT.

This clone is termed medium-sized. This sequence joins TRBV4-1 and TRBJ2-7; the match to TRBD2 covers 7 bases. Per germline, CDR1 MGHRA and CDR2 YSYEKL. Trimming took 4 bases from V and 3 from J; bases not matched to a gene: 6. The CDR3 runs to 14 residues. The CDR3 DNA sequence: TGCGCCAGCAGCCTCACTGGGGGGGGCTACGAGCAGTACTTC. Protein: CASSLTGGGYEQYF.